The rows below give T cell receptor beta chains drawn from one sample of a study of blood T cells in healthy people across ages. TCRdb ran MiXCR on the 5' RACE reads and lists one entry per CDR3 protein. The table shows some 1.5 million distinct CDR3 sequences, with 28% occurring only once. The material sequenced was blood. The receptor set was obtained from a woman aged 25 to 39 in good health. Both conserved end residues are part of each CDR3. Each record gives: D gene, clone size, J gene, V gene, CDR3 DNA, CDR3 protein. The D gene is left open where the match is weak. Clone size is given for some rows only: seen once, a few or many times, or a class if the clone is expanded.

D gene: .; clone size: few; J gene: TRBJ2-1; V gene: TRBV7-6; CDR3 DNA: TGTGCCAGCAGCTTAGTCGGAGAGGGTACCGATGAGCAGTTCTTC; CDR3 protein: CASSLVGEGTDEQFF
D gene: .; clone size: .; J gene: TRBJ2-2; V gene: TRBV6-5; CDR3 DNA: TGTGCCAGCAGTTATGGTCAGGGGTCCGGGGAGCTGTTTTTT; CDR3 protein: CASSYGQGSGELFF
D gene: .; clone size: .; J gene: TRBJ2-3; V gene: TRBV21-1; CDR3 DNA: TGTGCCAGCAGCAATTTAGCGGGAGGGATGACAGATACGCAGTATTTT; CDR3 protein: CASSNLAGGMTDTQYF
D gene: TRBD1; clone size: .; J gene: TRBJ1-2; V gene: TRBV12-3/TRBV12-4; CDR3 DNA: TGTGCCAGCAGTTTCCCGGGACAGGGCCAATATGGCTACACCTTC; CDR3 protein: CASSFPGQGQYGYTF
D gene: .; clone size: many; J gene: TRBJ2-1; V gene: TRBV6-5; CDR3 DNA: TGTGCCAGCAGTTACTCGAACAATGAGCAGTTCTTC; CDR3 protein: CASSYSNNEQFF
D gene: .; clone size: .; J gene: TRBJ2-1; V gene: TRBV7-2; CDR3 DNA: TGTGCCAGCAGCTCGCGGCTCCGGACAGCCCACAATGAGCAGTTCTTC; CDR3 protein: CASSSRLRTAHNEQFF
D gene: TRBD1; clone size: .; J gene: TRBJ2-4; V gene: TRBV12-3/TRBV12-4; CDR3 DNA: TGTGCCAGCAGTTTAGGGACAGGGTTTATTCAGTACTTC; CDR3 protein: CASSLGTGFIQYF
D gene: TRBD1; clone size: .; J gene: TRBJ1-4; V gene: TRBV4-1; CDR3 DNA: TGCGCCAGCAGCCAAGATCCTAGGGACAGGGGTTTGACTAATGAAAAACTGTTTTTT; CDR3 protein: CASSQDPRDRGLTNEKLFF
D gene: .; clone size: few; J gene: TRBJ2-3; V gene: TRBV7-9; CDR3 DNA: TGTGCCAGCCTAACCGCCCTAGCCAAGGGTGGAGATACGCAGTATTTT; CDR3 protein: CASLTALAKGGDTQYF
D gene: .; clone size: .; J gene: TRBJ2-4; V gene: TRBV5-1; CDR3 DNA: TGCGCCAGCAGTTCAGGGGAGGTCGCCAAAAACATTCAGTACTTC; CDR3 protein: CASSSGEVAKNIQYF
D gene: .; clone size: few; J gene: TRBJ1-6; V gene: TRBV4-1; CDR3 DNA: TGCGCCAGCAGCCAACAGGGATTGAATCCACCCCTCCACTTT; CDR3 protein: CASSQQGLNPPLHF
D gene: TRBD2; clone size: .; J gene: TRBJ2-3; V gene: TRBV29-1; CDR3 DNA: TGCAGCGTTGAAGATTCGGCCCTAGCGGGAGTTCCTACGCAGTATTTT; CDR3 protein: CSVEDSALAGVPTQYF
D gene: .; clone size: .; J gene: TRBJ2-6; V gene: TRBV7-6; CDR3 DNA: TGTGCCAGCAGCTTTAACGAGGGGGGTACGGCTGGGGCCAACGTCCTGACTTTC; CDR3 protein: CASSFNEGGTAGANVLTF
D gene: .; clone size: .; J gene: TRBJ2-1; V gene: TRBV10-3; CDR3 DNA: TGTGCCATCAGTGAGTCTTTGACTTCAACCAATGAGCAGTTCTTC; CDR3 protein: CAISESLTSTNEQFF
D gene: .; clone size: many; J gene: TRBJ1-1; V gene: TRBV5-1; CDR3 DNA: TGCGCCAGCAGCTTGGAGGCCATACAGCCAGAAGCTTTCTTT; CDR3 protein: CASSLEAIQPEAFF
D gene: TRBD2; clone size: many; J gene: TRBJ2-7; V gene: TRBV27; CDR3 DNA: TGTGCCAGCAGTACTACCGGGACTAGCTCCTACGAGCAGTACTTC; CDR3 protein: CASSTTGTSSYEQYF
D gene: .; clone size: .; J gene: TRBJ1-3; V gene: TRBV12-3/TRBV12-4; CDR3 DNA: TGTGCCAGCAGTTTGCAGGGTGGTGGAAACACCATATATTTT; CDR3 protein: CASSLQGGGNTIYF
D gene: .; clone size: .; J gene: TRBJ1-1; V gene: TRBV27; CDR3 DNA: TGTGCCAGCCAGGGGACCATGAACACTGAAGCTTTCTTT; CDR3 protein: CASQGTMNTEAFF
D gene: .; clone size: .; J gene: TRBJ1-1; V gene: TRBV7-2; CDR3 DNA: TGTGCCAGCAACTTCGGCGGCAGCCCTGAAACTTTCTTT; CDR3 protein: CASNFGGSPETFF
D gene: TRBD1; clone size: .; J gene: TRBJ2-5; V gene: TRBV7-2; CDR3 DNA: TGTGCCAGCAGCTTCCTCCCTCCAGGGGGCCCGGAGACCCAGTACTTC; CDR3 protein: CASSFLPPGGPETQYF
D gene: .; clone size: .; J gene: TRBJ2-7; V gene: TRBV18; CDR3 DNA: TGTGCCAGCTCACCACCTGGGAGCAAGGATGAGCAGTACTTC; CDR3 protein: CASSPPGSKDEQYF
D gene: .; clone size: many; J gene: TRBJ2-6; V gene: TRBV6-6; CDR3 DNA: TGTGCCAGCAGTTACAGACAGTTTCCTTCTGGGGCCAACGTCCTGACTTTC; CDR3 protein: CASSYRQFPSGANVLTF
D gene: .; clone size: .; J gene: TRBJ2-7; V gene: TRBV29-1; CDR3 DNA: TGCAGCGTTGAAGGATCCAGGGGCGAGCAGTACTTC; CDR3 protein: CSVEGSRGEQYF
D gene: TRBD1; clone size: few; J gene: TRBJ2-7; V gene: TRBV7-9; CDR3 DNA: TGTGCCAGCAGCTTAGAAACAGGGGGCAACGAGCAGTACTTC; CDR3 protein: CASSLETGGNEQYF
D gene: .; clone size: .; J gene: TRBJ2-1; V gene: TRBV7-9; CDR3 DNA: TGTGCCAGCAGCTTAGTCGGAACTGGTAACAACAATGAGCAGTTCTTC; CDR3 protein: CASSLVGTGNNNEQFF
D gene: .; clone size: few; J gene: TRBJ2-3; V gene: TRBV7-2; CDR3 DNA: TGTGCCAGCAGCTTAGACGGGAGTAACACGCAGTATTTT; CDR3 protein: CASSLDGSNTQYF
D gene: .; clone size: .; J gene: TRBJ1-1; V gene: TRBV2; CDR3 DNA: TGTGCCAGCAGTAAGCTTATGAACACTGAAGCTTTCTTT; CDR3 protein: CASSKLMNTEAFF
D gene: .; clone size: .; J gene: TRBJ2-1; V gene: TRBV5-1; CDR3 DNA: TGCGCCAGCAGCACCTTCGGGGGCCTCAATGAGCAGTTCTTC; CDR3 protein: CASSTFGGLNEQFF
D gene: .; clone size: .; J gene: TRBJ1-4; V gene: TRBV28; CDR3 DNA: TGTGCCAGCAGGGTGACTCAGGGGTATGAAAAACTGTTTTTT; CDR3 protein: CASRVTQGYEKLFF
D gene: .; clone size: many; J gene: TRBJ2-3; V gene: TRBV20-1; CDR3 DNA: TGCAGTGCTAGAGTGGGCGGCAGCACAGATACGCAGTATTTT; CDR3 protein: CSARVGGSTDTQYF
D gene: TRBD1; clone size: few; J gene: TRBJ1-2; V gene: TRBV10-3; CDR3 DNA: TGTGCCATCCGAGAGCAGGGGGCCAGCTATGGCTACACCTTC; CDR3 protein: CAIREQGASYGYTF
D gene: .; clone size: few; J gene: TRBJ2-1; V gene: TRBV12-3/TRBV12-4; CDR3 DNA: TGTGCCAGCAGTTTAGCGCTCCTGGGCGAGCAGTTCTTC; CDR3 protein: CASSLALLGEQFF
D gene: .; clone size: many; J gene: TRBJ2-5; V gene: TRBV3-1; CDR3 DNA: TGTGCCAGCAGCCAAAGGACCAAGGGGGAGACCCAGTACTTC; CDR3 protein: CASSQRTKGETQYF
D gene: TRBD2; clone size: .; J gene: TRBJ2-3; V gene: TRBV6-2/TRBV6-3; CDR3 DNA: TGTGCCAGCAGGCCGGCCCTAGCGGGGGGGGGAACACATACGCAGTATTTT; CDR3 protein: CASRPALAGGGTHTQYF
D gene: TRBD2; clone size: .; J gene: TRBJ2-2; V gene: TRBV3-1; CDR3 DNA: TGTGCCAGCAGCCAGACTAGCGGGATACGTCTGGTGTTTTTT; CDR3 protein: CASSQTSGIRLVFF
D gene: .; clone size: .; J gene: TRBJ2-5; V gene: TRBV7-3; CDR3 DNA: TGTGCCAGCAGCGTGGGGGGAACTGGAGAGACCCAGTACTTC; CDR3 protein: CASSVGGTGETQYF
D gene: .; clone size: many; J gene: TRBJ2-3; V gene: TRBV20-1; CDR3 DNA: TGCAGTGCTAGAGAAGACAGCTCCACAGATACGCAGTATTTT; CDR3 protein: CSAREDSSTDTQYF
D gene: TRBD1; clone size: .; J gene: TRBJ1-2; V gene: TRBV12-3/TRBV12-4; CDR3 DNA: TGTGCCAGCAGGTCCCCCGGACAGGGAGCGGTGGGCTACACCTTC; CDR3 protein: CASRSPGQGAVGYTF
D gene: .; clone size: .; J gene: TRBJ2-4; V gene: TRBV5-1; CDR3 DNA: TGCGCCAGCAGGCCCCAGGGGACTAAAACCATTCAGTACTTC; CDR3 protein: CASRPQGTKTIQYF
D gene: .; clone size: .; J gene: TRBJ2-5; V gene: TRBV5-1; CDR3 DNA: TGCGCCAGCAGCTTGATAGGTTCAGGGAAAGAGACCCAGTACTTC; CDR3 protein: CASSLIGSGKETQYF
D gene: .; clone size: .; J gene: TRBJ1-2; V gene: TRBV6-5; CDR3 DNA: TGTGCCACCTCCCGGGGCAGGGGCTCTAATGGCTACACCTTC; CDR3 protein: CATSRGRGSNGYTF
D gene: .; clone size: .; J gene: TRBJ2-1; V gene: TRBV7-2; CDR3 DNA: TGTGCCAGCAGCCTAGCCTACCAGGGAAGGTATGTCAATGTGCAGTTCTTC; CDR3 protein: CASSLAYQGRYVNVQFF
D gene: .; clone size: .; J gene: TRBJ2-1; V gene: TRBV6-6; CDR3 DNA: TGTGCCAGCAGTTACTCGCAACTAGCCCCCTACAATGGGCAGTTCTTC; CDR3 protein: CASSYSQLAPYNGQFF
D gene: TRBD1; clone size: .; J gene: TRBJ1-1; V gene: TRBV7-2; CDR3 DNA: TGTGCCAGCAGCACGACAGGGCCCATGAACACTGAAGCTTTCTTT; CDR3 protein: CASSTTGPMNTEAFF
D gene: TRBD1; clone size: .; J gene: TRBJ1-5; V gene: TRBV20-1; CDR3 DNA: TGCAGTGCTAGAGCCCAGGGGGCTGGTCAGCCCCAGCATTTT; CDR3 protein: CSARAQGAGQPQHF
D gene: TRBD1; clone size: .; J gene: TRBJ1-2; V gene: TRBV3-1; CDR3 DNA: TGTGCCAGCAGCGGGACAGCCTTCGGCTACACCTTC; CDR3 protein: CASSGTAFGYTF
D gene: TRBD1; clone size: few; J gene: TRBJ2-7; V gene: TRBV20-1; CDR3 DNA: TGCAGTGCTACCCGGGACAGGGATTCCTACGAGCAGTACTTC; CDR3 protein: CSATRDRDSYEQYF
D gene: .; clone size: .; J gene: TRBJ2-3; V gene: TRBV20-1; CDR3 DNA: TGCAGTGCTAGCCTTAGGGGCAGCCGGGATACGCAGTATTTT; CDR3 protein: CSASLRGSRDTQYF
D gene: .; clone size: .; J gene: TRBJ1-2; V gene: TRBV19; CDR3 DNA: TGTGCCAGTAGTATGAGAAACAGGGAAAGAGGCTACACCTTC; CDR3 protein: CASSMRNRERGYTF
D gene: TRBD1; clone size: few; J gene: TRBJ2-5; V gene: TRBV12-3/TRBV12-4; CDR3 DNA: TGTGCCAGCAGCCGACCCGACAGGGAGAGCCAAGAGACCCAGTACTTC; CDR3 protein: CASSRPDRESQETQYF
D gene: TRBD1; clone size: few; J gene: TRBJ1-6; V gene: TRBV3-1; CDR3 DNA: TGTGCCAGCAGCTCGGACAGGGACTCACCCCTCCACTTT; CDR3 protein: CASSSDRDSPLHF
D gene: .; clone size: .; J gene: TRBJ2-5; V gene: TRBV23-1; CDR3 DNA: TGCGCCAGCAGCCCGATCAGGGGACAAGAGACCCAGTACTTC; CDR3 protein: CASSPIRGQETQYF
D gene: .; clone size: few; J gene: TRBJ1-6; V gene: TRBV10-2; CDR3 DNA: TGCGCCAGCAGTACAGGGAATAGGACACCCCTCCACTTT; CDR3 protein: CASSTGNRTPLHF
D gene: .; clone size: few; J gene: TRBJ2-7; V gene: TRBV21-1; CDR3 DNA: TGTGCCAGCAGCGGCTACTGTCCCCACGAGCAGTACTTC; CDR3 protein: CASSGYCPHEQYF
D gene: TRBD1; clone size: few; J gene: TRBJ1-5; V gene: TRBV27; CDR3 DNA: TGTGCCAGCAGTCCTAACACAGGGGGCTATCAGCCCCAGCATTTT; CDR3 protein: CASSPNTGGYQPQHF
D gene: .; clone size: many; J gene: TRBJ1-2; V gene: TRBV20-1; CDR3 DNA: TGCAGTGCTAGAGGTGTTGAGTATGGCTACACCTTC; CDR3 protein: CSARGVEYGYTF
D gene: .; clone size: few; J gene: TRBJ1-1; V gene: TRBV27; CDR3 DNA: TGTGCCAGCAGCTTTGGACCGGGGTTTGAAGCTTTCTTT; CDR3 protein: CASSFGPGFEAFF